This TCR beta chain was recovered during a study of blood T cells in healthy people across ages. Study findings and constraints: TCR beta diversity, measured per million T cells, fell in a roughly linear way with age. When set beside aged donors, long-lived donors presented more naive CD4+ cells and higher diversity.

About 9.6 milliliters of peripheral blood were drawn from each donor into EDTA-treated tubes. Every sample yielded at least 6.5 million isolated PBMCs. Through a sample-barcoded 5' primer and a J-beta primer mix, a second PCR was run for about 7 to 12 cycles. TCRdb reprocessed the 5' RACE reads via MiXCR and lists one record per CDR3 protein. The data show roughly 2 million distinct CDR3 sequences, about 50% seen once. The CDR3 contains 15 residues. Trimming removed 4 bases from V and 1 base from J, with 14 bases in between. Germline-derived CDR1 and CDR2 are LGHDT and YNNKEL (reference sequence). This clonotype was seen only a few times. Antigen specificity is unknown.

This chain uses TRBV3-1 with TRBJ2-7; D ambiguous. Sequenced material: blood. The clonotype originates from a woman aged 40 to 49 in good health. This CDR3 is CASSLRPVDSYEQYF. CDR3 nucleotides: TGTGCCAGCAGCCTCCGGCCAGTGGATTCCTACGAGCAGTACTTC.